Shown below are 32 T cell receptor beta chains from a single sample sequenced in a study of metastatic and nonmetastatic thyroid tumors. TCRdb re-processed the PCR reads through MiXCR. The sample shows some 21,000 clones, 12% of them seen only once. All patients were untreated before thyroid surgery. The source material was blood. These TCRs come from a male donor with papillary thyroid cancer or a benign thyroid nodule (not recorded which). Some clones in this sample may be carry-over from other donors' samples.

The chain combines TRBV5-1 with TRBJ1-2; no clear D gene. Trimming stripped 4 bases from V and 4 bases from J, with 11 bases between. CDR1 is SGHRS and CDR2 is YFSETQ in the germline V gene. The CDR3 runs 13 residues. CDR3 coding DNA: TGCGCCAGCAGCCACGGGAGAGCCTATGGCTACACCTTC. Amino acid sequence: CASSHGRAYGYTF.

This chain links TRBV5-1 with TRBJ1-6; D gene ambiguous. The V end lost 0 bases, the J end lost 7 bases, and 5 bases lay between the germline ends. The CDR3 extends over 13 amino acids. The germline V gene encodes CDR1 SGHRS and CDR2 YFSETQ. CDR3 loop: CASSLVANSPLHF. As DNA, the CDR3 is TGCGCCAGCAGCTTGGTGGCAAATTCACCCCTCCACTTT. Full variable domain (rest looked up from reference TRBV5-1 and TRBJ1-6): KAGVTQTPRYLIKTRGQQVTLSCSPISGHRSVSWYQQTPGQGLQFLFEYFSETQRNKGNFPGRFSGRQFSNSRSEMNVSTLELGDSALYLCASSLVANSPLHFGNGTRLTVT.

This clone was counted between two and nine times. V is TRBV24-1 and J is TRBJ2-1, with 8 bases that match TRBD1. CDR1 and CDR2 (germline): KGHDR, SFDVKD. The V segment lost 2 bases and the J segment 5 bases; nucleotides outside the gene matches: 7. The CDR3 consists of 16 residues. The CDR3 protein is CATSDWGTGINNEQFF. The CDR3 region has the DNA TGTGCCACCAGTGATTGGGGGACAGGCATAAACAATGAGCAGTTCTTC.

This clone has at least ten counts. This chain joins TRBV27 and TRBJ2-7, with D tentatively TRBD1 (5 bases). This CDR3 comprises 13 residues. Trimming cost V 8 bases and J 1 base, with 12 bases left between them. The germline V gene encodes CDR1 MNHEY and CDR2 SMNVEV (reference sequence). CDR3 nucleotide sequence: TGTGCCAGCCACAGGTTAGATTCCTACGAGCAGTACTTC. Translating it yields CASHRLDSYEQYF.

This clone is judged medium-sized. The CDR3 spells CASRREVRSNQPQHF. CDR3 nucleotide sequence: TGTGCCAGCAGACGGGAGGTTAGGAGCAATCAGCCCCAGCATTTT. The rearrangement links TRBV27 to TRBJ1-5; D is unclear. V gave up 6 bases and J gave up 1 base, with 13 bases separating them. CDR3 length equals 15 residues. The germline gives CDR1 MNHEY, CDR2 SMNVEV (reference sequence).

The V gene is TRBV30, the J gene TRBJ2-5; TRBD2 is a possible D gene (7 bases). The CDR3 runs to 14 residues. Per the germline V gene, CDR1 is GTSNPN and CDR2 is SVGIG (reference sequence). Trimming took 2 bases from V and 4 from J, leaving 14 bases between them. CDR3 residues: CAWSLGAGAETQYF. In DNA, the CDR3 is TGTGCCTGGAGTTTAGGTGCGGGGGCAGAGACCCAGTACTTC.

This clone qualifies as medium-sized. The chain joins TRBV7-8 to TRBJ2-7; no reliable D call. Germline CDR1 SGHVS, CDR2 FQNEAQ. This CDR3 is 11 amino acids long. Deletions cut 3 bases from V and 0 bases from J, with 0 bases between. CDR3 sequence: CASSFSYEQYF. For the CDR3, the DNA is TGTGCCAGCAGCTTCTCCTACGAGCAGTACTTC.

Within the sample, this clone is medium-sized. The V gene is TRBV6-4, the J gene TRBJ2-1, with a weak D call TRBD2 (5 bases). Trimming cost V 4 bases and J 4 bases, with 11 bases left between them. The germline V gene has CDR1 MRHNA and CDR2 SNTAGT. This CDR3 is 14 amino acids long. The CDR3 DNA follows: TGTGCCAGCAGTGGGGCAGGAGGATACAATGAGCAGTTCTTC. It specifies CASSGAGGYNEQFF.

By proportion, this clone is medium-sized (0.01 to 0.1%). The V and J genes are TRBV20-1 and TRBJ1-2; D is uncertain. The CDR3 runs 13 residues. CDR1 and CDR2 from the germline V gene are DFQATT and SNEGSKA (reference sequence). V shed 2 bases and J shed 3 bases, with 10 bases lying between them. The CDR3 coding sequence is TGCAGTGCTAGACCCGGGGAGGACTATGGCTACACCTTC. Protein: CSARPGEDYGYTF.

In this sample, this clone turned up many times. The chain has TRBV28 and TRBJ1-4; the D is unclear. The germline CDR1 and CDR2 sequences are MDHEN and SYDVKM. The CDR3 length is 12 residues. Trimming took off 4 bases at V and 11 bases at J, with 11 bases between the two ends. CDR3 sequence: CASSSPGRKLFF. The CDR3 nucleotides read TGTGCCAGCAGTTCTCCAGGTCGGAAACTGTTTTTT.

This clone was seen many times. The chain joins TRBV4-1 to TRBJ2-7; D gene uncertain. V lost 4 bases and J lost 6, with 13 bases in between. Germline V lookup: CDR1 MGHRA, CDR2 YSYEKL. CDR3 length equals 13 residues. Written as DNA, the CDR3 is TGCGCCAGCAGCCGAGTACCTAGAGGCGAGCAGTACTTC. This translates into CASSRVPRGEQYF.

This clone showed up many times. The chain links TRBV18 to TRBJ2-5; D is undetermined. Germline CDR1 and CDR2: KGHSH and LQKENI. Trimming shortened V by 5 bases and J by 5 bases, and 6 bases separated the two germline ends. The CDR3 loop spans 11 amino acids. DNA of the CDR3: TGTGCCAGCTCATCACTGGAGACCCAGTACTTC. Translating it yields CASSSLETQYF.

This clone was observed a few times. A much more abundant neighbour one base away suggests this may be a read error. The same CDR3 also results from other DNA sequences found in this sample. The chain is built from TRBV25-1 and TRBJ2-1, with D unclear. The CDR3 is 12 residues long. Germline V gene sequence: CDR1 MGHDK, CDR2 SYGVNS. CDR3 loop: CASSGVGPEQFF. For the CDR3, the DNA is TGTGCCAGCAGTGGGGTTGGGCCTGAGCAGTTCTTT.

The table lists this clone with many counts. V is TRBV19 and J is TRBJ2-3, with 9 bases fitting TRBD2. V was pared by 5 bases and J by 2 bases, with 5 bases of the junction left unmatched. Germline V lookup: CDR1 LNHDA, CDR2 SQIVND (reference sequence). The CDR3 sequence is 15 residues long. CDR3 bases: TGTGCCAGTAGTTGGGCTAGCGGGAACACAGATACGCAGTATTTT. Residues: CASSWASGNTDTQYF.

By share, this clone ranks as medium-sized (0.01 to 0.1%). The chain employs TRBV24-1 and TRBJ2-6; possibly TRBD1 for D (5 bases). The CDR3 runs to 16 residues. V dropped 4 bases and J dropped 0 bases, with 9 bases sitting between them. The V gene's germline CDR1 is KGHDR and CDR2 SFDVKD. CDR3 in DNA: TGTGCCACCAGTGACGGACACGTCTCTGGGGCCAACGTCCTGACTTTC. It yields the protein CATSDGHVSGANVLTF.

This clone was observed at least ten times. The chain employs TRBV19 and TRBJ1-5, with TRBD1 matching over 7 bases. V shed 6 bases, J shed 3 bases, and the junction held 8 bases outside the gene matches. Germline V gene sequence: CDR1 LNHDA, CDR2 SQIVND (reference sequence). This CDR3 contains 15 residues. The CDR3: CASREGAGVNQPQHF. CDR3 nucleotide sequence: TGTGCCAGTAGAGAGGGGGCTGGGGTCAATCAGCCCCAGCATTTT.

This clone was seen just once. The rearrangement joins TRBV7-8 to TRBJ2-7; D gene uncertain. V was trimmed by 5 bases and J by 1 base, leaving 9 bases between them. Germline V gives CDR1 SGHVS, CDR2 FQNEAQ. CDR3 length: 13 amino acids. CDR3 sequence reads: CASSADWSYEQYF. Written as DNA, the CDR3 is TGTGCCAGCAGCGCAGACTGGTCCTACGAGCAGTACTTC.

As for this clone: Compared with germline, one end of the junction differs, possibly owing to a read error. The chain is built from TRBV11-2 and TRBJ2-3, with D unclear. The better agreement between TRBJ1-5 and the DNA end casts doubt on the J call. The CDR3 is 15 residues long. Germline V gene sequence: CDR1 SGHAT, CDR2 FQNNGV. The CDR3 DNA sequence: TGTGCCGGCAGCTTAGGGTCTAGCGGGATAGATACGCAGCATTTT. It specifies CAGSLGSSGIDTQHF.

This CDR3 reads CASSYSYESSYNEQFF. For the CDR3, the DNA is TGTGCCAGCAGTTACTCTTATGAGAGCTCCTACAATGAGCAGTTCTTC. The V and J genes are TRBV6-5 and TRBJ2-1; D not resolved. Germline V lookup: CDR1 MNHEY, CDR2 SVGAGI. The V and J ends lost 0 bases and 0 bases respectively, with 9 bases between them. The CDR3 is made up of 16 amino acids.

The chain carries TRBV11-2 and TRBJ2-1, with D possibly matching TRBD1 (6 bases). The CDR3 is made up of 15 amino acids. Germline CDR1 reads SGHAT; CDR2 reads FQNNGV. V was cut by 0 bases and J by 10 bases, with 16 bases left in between. This chain's CDR3 is CASSLDPSGVGEQFF. In nucleotides, the CDR3 is TGTGCCAGCAGCTTAGATCCGTCAGGGGTTGGCGAGCAGTTCTTC.

This clone was counted ten times or more. The gene calls are TRBV20-1 and TRBJ2-1, with 11 bases that match TRBD2. This CDR3 region has 15 residues. Unmatched junction bases numbered 9, after V lost 5 bases and J lost 6 bases. Germline CDR1 DFQATT, CDR2 SNEGSKA (reference sequence). Written as DNA, the CDR3 is TGCAGTGCTCTTAAATTAGCGGGAGGGCCCAATGAGCAGTTCTTC. Amino acid sequence: CSALKLAGGPNEQFF.

The rearrangement links TRBV28 to TRBJ2-3; maybe TRBD2 (7 bases). The V end was cut by 8 bases, the J end by 0 bases, with 21 bases between. Per germline, CDR1 MDHEN and CDR2 SYDVKM. This CDR3 has 17 residues. CDR3 DNA sequence: TGTGCCAGCCACGTGGGGGGGGCGCGTCAAAGCACAGATACGCAGTATTTT. It codes for CASHVGGARQSTDTQYF.

This clone was picked up many times. This CDR3 is also generated by other DNA sequences in the sample. This chain uses TRBV11-2 with TRBJ2-5; 9 bases fit TRBD2. V shed 2 bases and J 5 bases; nucleotides not matched to a gene: 9. The CDR3 runs 16 residues. Germline V gene data show CDR1 as SGHAT and CDR2 as FQNNGV. CDR3 coding DNA: TGTGCCAGCAGCTTAACCCTAGCGGGGCATGGGGAGACCCAGTACTTC. Translating gives CASSLTLAGHGETQYF.

The V gene is TRBV10-3, the J gene TRBJ2-1; 14 bases match TRBD2. The junction had 4 bases not matched to a gene; V was cut back by 7 bases and J by 5 bases. This CDR3 spans 15 amino acids. CDR1 is ENHRY and CDR2 is SYGVKD in the germline V gene. CDR3 in amino acids: CAIISGLAGDNEQFF. CDR3 DNA: TGTGCCATCATTTCGGGACTAGCGGGAGACAATGAGCAGTTCTTC.

This clone was recorded at least ten times. V usage is TRBV12-5 and J usage is TRBJ2-3; D may correspond to TRBD1 or TRBD2 (5 bases each). The CDR3 sequence is 19 residues long. Germline lookup yields CDR1 LGHNT and CDR2 FRNRAP. Trimming stripped 0 bases from V and 7 bases from J, with 26 bases between. CDR3 amino acids: CASGLVGPLSRDQMNTQYF. The DNA for the CDR3 is TGTGCTAGTGGTTTGGTAGGTCCTCTAAGCAGGGACCAAATGAATACGCAGTATTTT.

This clone has a count of ten or more. This rearrangement joins TRBV2 to TRBJ2-1, with 12 positions matching TRBD2. J was trimmed by 8 bases and V by 7 bases; bases with no gene match: 6. This CDR3 spans 14 amino acids. Germline CDR1 SNHLY, CDR2 FYNNEI. The CDR3 DNA is TGTGCCAGCAAGTGGACTAGCGGGAAGGATGAGCAGTTCTTC. It specifies CASKWTSGKDEQFF.

The chain has TRBV5-1 and TRBJ2-7, with D perhaps matching TRBD2 (6 bases). Trimming took 0 bases from V and 6 from J, leaving 13 bases between them. In germline, CDR1 is SGHRS, CDR2 YFSETQ. This CDR3 is 14 amino acids long. CDR3 region: CASSLAGDWSEQYF. In DNA form, the CDR3 reads TGCGCCAGCAGCTTGGCTGGGGACTGGTCCGAGCAGTACTTC.

The sample holds many counts of this clone. It is likely a read error, because the conserved phenylalanine at the end of the CDR3 is missing. J is TRBJ2-1 and V is TRBV12-5; D ambiguous. The V gene's germline CDR1 is LGHNT and CDR2 FRNRAP. V was shortened by 4 bases and J by 8 bases, with 18 bases between the two germline ends. The CDR3 has 15 amino acids. DNA for the CDR3: TGTGCTAGTGGTTCGGCCGACTGGGAATTTGATGAGCAGTTCCTC. Amino acids: CASGSADWEFDEQFL.

This clone was detected once. This chain uses TRBV11-3 with TRBJ2-5; 14 positions agree with TRBD2. Germline V gene lookup returns CDR1 SGHNT and CDR2 YENEEA. This CDR3 contains 16 residues. V was clipped by 4 bases and J by 2 bases; unmatched bases: 3. The CDR3 DNA reads as TGTGCCAGCAGCTCCCGGACTAGCGGGGGGCAAGAGACCCAGTACTTC. It is translated as CASSSRTSGGQETQYF.

This clone was counted at least ten times. The V gene is TRBV6-2 or TRBV6-3, the J gene TRBJ2-3; tentative D call: TRBD1 (5 bases). The germline gives CDR1 MNHEY, CDR2 SVGEGT. Trimming stripped 0 bases from V and 3 bases from J, with 13 bases between. The CDR3 is made up of 16 amino acids. The CDR3 protein is CASSYSIQGPTDTQYF. CDR3 bases: TGTGCCAGCAGTTACTCGATCCAGGGTCCGACAGATACGCAGTATTTT.

The rearrangement joins TRBV6-1 to TRBJ2-3; 7 positions match TRBD1. CDR1 MNHNS and CDR2 SASEGT come from the germline V gene. Unmatched junction bases numbered 4, after V lost 6 bases and J lost 4 bases. The CDR3 extends over 13 amino acids. DNA of the CDR3: TGTGCCAGCAGGACAGGGATTGCAGATACGCAGTATTTT. Translation gives CASRTGIADTQYF.

CDR3 in amino acids: CATKAGGGSPLHF. CDR3 bases: TGTGCCACAAAGGCCGGGGGAGGTTCACCCCTCCACTTT. The gene calls are TRBV19 and TRBJ1-6; D is perhaps TRBD1 (5 bases). The ends were cut back, 10 bases at V and 9 bases at J, with 16 bases in the middle. The CDR3 extends over 13 amino acids. The germline V gene has CDR1 LNHDA and CDR2 SQIVND (reference sequence). Drawing the rest from reference TRBV19 and TRBJ1-6, the complete variable domain is DGGITQSPKYLFRKEGQNVTLSCEQNLNHDAMYWYRQDPGQGLRLIYYSQIVNDFQKGDIAEGYSVSREKKESFPLTVTSAQKNPTAFYLCATKAGGGSPLHFGNGTRLTVT.